This T cell receptor beta chain was captured in a study of CD8+ T cells in alopecia areata. The study's findings and limits: Compared with normal scalp, lesional scalp had higher clonality and more expanded CD8+ clones.

The germline V gene has CDR1 MGHRA and CDR2 YSYEKL. The CDR3 runs 16 residues. The J segment lost 3 bases and the V segment lost 4 bases, leaving 8 bases of the junction unmatched. This clone has a handful of counts. The antigen is not known. Peripheral blood samples and lesional scalp punch biopsies were obtained from alopecia areata patients. The authors extracted RNA and reverse transcribed it into cDNA as the sequencing template. Profiling relied on immunoSEQ multiplex PCR, and the TCRdb table lists in-frame clones only, not all of them. The table has 30,000 to 35,000 clones, about 60% seen once. Sequencing was performed on NKG2D-high CD8+ T cells sorted from blood. This TCR was recovered from a human donor with alopecia areata. The V call is TRBV4-1, the J call TRBJ2-1, with 8 bases matching TRBD2. CDR3 sequence: CASSPTAGGGYNEQFF. Written as DNA, the CDR3 is TGCGCCAGCAGCCCGACTGCGGGAGGAGGCTACAATGAGCAGTTCTTC.